A single sample is the source of the 16 T cell receptor beta chains below, sequenced in a study of T cells after yellow fever vaccination (dated 2019 in TCRdb). Sample treatment or condition, as interpreted from the label and publication: live attenuated yellow fever vaccine strain. Libraries were prepared through 5' RACE. Sequencing was carried out with an Illumina NovaSeq 6000. The public reads were reprocessed in TCRdb via fastp at Q25 and MiXCR, keeping in-frame beta chains. Rows with a matching CDR3 protein are joined into one entry that keeps the most common DNA and genes. The table for this sample lists some 240,000 distinct CDR3 sequences; 3.2% of them were counted only once. The ten largest clones add up to around 3% of the sample. This specimen was CD4+ T cells sorted from PBMCs, taken 10 days after the yellow fever booster vaccination. Receptors originate from a man younger than 30 who received the YFV17D yellow fever vaccine.

This clonotype was counted a few times. At one end the junction does not follow the germline gene, possibly because of a read error. The chain uses TRBV7-6 and TRBJ2-2; D unresolved. This CDR3 has 12 residues. Germline assignment: CDR1 SGHVS and CDR2 FNYEAQ. CDR3 DNA sequence: TGTGCCAGCGGCTTTTATGGCGGGGAGCTGTTTTTT. Translated: CASGFYGGELFF.

The CDR3 region is CASSWINEQFF. The CDR3 bases are TGCGCCAGCAGCTGGATAAATGAGCAGTTCTTC. The chain carries TRBV5-1 and TRBJ2-1; D is undetermined. With 3 bases removed from V and 7 bases from J, the gap between germline ends came to 5 bases. This CDR3 has 11 residues. CDR1 and CDR2 from the germline V gene are SGHRS and YFSETQ.

This clonotype was seen a few times. The chain combines TRBV28 with TRBJ2-2; D uncertain. Germline loops: CDR1 MDHEN, CDR2 SYDVKM. Trimming took off 2 bases at V and 0 bases at J, with 16 bases between the two ends. This CDR3 is 18 amino acids long. The CDR3 DNA follows: TGTGCCAGCAGTTTAAATGGCGCCGGGCGGTCGAACACCGGGGAGCTGTTTTTT. Residues: CASSLNGAGRSNTGELFF.

This clonotype came up many times. The chain employs TRBV12-3 or TRBV12-4 and TRBJ1-1; D is unresolved. The CDR3 extends over 15 amino acids. Trimming took off 3 bases at V and 3 bases at J, with 14 bases between the two ends. In DNA form, the CDR3 reads TGTGCCAGCAGTTTTTATTTTCCCGGGGACACTGAAGCTTTCTTT. As protein: CASSFYFPGDTEAFF.

Only a few counts were recorded for this clonotype. This rearrangement joins TRBV5-1 to TRBJ2-2; tentatively, D is TRBD1 (6 bases). From germline, CDR1 is SGHRS and CDR2 YFSETQ. This CDR3 spans 17 amino acids. With 4 bases removed from V and 5 bases from J, the gap between germline ends came to 21 bases. The CDR3 DNA is TGCGCCAGCAGCACAAATTTCAGGGGCGCTCGGACCGGGGAGCTGTTTTTT. Translating it yields CASSTNFRGARTGELFF.

This clonotype was observed at least ten times. The J gene is TRBJ2-5, the V gene TRBV3-1, with D perhaps given as TRBD1 or TRBD2 (6 bases each). The germline gives CDR1 LGHDT, CDR2 YNNKEL (reference sequence). V was shortened by 4 bases and J by 1 base, with 19 bases between the two germline ends. The CDR3 runs to 17 residues. The CDR3 loop reads CASSLLGGGGLQETQYF. For the CDR3, the DNA is TGTGCCAGCAGCCTCCTTGGGGGTGGGGGGCTCCAAGAGACCCAGTACTTC.

This chain connects TRBV11-2 to TRBJ2-2; D is unclear. Trimming removed 0 bases at V and 4 bases at J, with 9 bases between. Per the germline V gene, CDR1 is SGHAT and CDR2 is FQNNGV. The CDR3 length is 15 residues. This CDR3 reads CASSLEGKPTGELFF. For the CDR3, the DNA is TGTGCCAGCAGCTTAGAAGGGAAACCCACCGGGGAGCTGTTTTTT.

This clonotype was counted only a few times. DNA for the CDR3: TGTGCCAGCAGCGCCCGCGGGGACCACTACGAGCAGTACTTC. Translated, it gives CASSARGDHYEQYF. The chain couples TRBV9 to TRBJ2-7; TRBD2 is a possible D gene (6 bases). The length of the CDR3 is 14 residues. Trimming shortened V by 3 bases and J by 3 bases, and 13 bases separated the two germline ends. Per germline, CDR1 SGDLS and CDR2 YYNGEE.

The V and J genes are TRBV24-1 and TRBJ2-5; 8 bases map to TRBD1. Germline values: CDR1 KGHDR, CDR2 SFDVKD. This CDR3 is built from 15 residues. V lost 4 bases to trimming and J lost 4 bases; unmatched junction nucleotides: 7. CDR3 sequence: CATSDPGTGIETQYF. The CDR3, as DNA: TGTGCCACCAGTGACCCCGGGACAGGAATAGAGACCCAGTACTTC.

The gene calls are TRBV6-5 and TRBJ2-4, with D unresolved. The CDR3 is 13 amino acids. The germline V and J ends were trimmed by 1 base and 8 bases, with 9 bases remaining between them. Per the germline V gene, CDR1 is MNHEY and CDR2 is SVGAGI. The CDR3 is CASSYFGSDIQYF. The CDR3 DNA reads TGTGCCAGCAGTTACTTCGGGTCGGACATTCAGTACTTC.

This clonotype occurred a few times. The chain uses TRBV6-5 and TRBJ1-5; 7 nucleotides match TRBD1. Germline lookup yields CDR1 MNHEY and CDR2 SVGAGI. The V and J ends lost 6 bases and 0 bases, in that order; junction bases with no gene match: 5. The CDR3 sequence is 15 residues long. CDR3 residues: CASRGDRDSNQPQHF. The CDR3 nucleotides read TGTGCCAGCAGGGGTGACAGGGATAGCAATCAGCCCCAGCATTTT.

The rearrangement joins TRBV19 to TRBJ1-5, with a weak D call TRBD1 (6 bases). V lost 4 bases to trimming and J lost 7 bases, with 14 bases between them. This CDR3 contains 14 residues. Germline loops: CDR1 LNHDA, CDR2 SQIVND (reference sequence). This CDR3 reads CASSTNTGTQPQHF. Written as DNA, the CDR3 is TGTGCCAGTAGTACCAACACAGGGACCCAGCCCCAGCATTTT.

This clonotype was observed at least ten times. The chain recombines TRBV28 with TRBJ2-5; 8 bases match TRBD1. CDR1 MDHEN and CDR2 SYDVKM come from the germline V gene. The CDR3 sequence is 14 residues long. The trim removed 5 bases at V and 1 base at J, leaving 3 bases unmatched. The CDR3 coding sequence is TGTGCCAGCAGTGCAGGGGGCTCCCAAGAGACCCAGTACTTC. This codes for CASSAGGSQETQYF. The variable domain in full, completed from reference TRBV28 and TRBJ2-5, reads DVKVTQSSRYLVKRTGEKVFLECVQDMDHENMFWYRQDPGLGLRLIYFSYDVKMKEKGDIPEGYSVSREKKERFSLILESASTNQTSMYLCASSAGGSQETQYFGPGTRLLVL.

CDR3: CASSYGRGPRPAQPQHF. CDR3 sequence (DNA): TGTGCCAGCAGTTACGGAAGGGGGCCCCGACCCGCTCAGCCCCAGCATTTT. The chain carries TRBV6-2 or TRBV6-3 and TRBJ1-5, with 7 bases identical to TRBD1. The CDR3 is made up of 17 amino acids. Germline CDR1 and CDR2: MNHEY and SVGEGT. J gave up 6 bases and V 2 bases, and 13 bases lay outside the gene matches.

The rearrangement uses TRBV5-4 and TRBJ1-1; D ambiguous. Per the germline V gene, CDR1 is SGHNT and CDR2 is YYREEE (reference sequence). The CDR3 sequence is 14 residues long. Trimming pared 4 bases from V and 4 bases from J, leaving 14 bases between. The CDR3 protein is CASSPARGPTEAFF. The CDR3, as DNA: TGTGCCAGCAGCCCCGCCCGCGGACCCACTGAAGCTTTCTTT.

The sample holds a few counts of this clonotype. V gene TRBV4-2 combines with J gene TRBJ2-7; 7 bases are shared with TRBD2. V dropped 0 bases and J dropped 2; count of bases not matched to a gene: 7. The CDR3 consists of 16 residues. Germline lookup yields CDR1 LGHNA and CDR2 YNFKEQ. CDR3 bases: TGTGCCAGCAGCCAAGATGCTAGTCGGGGGGCCTACGAGCAGTACTTC. Amino acids: CASSQDASRGAYEQYF.